This paragraph reports one T cell receptor beta chain. The antigen is undetermined. Libraries were prepared by immunoSEQ multiplex PCR; TCRdb keeps only in-frame clonotypes and omits some of them. The repertoire holds under 150,000 clones, with around 93% as singletons. This record comes from a study of T cell responses to AZD1222 COVID-19 vaccine. Findings and limits, study-wide: White British donors predominated, females outnumbered males, and clonal diversity was possibly underestimated.

CDR3 length: 13 amino acids. V lost 0 bases to trimming and J lost 6 bases, with 10 bases between them. CDR1 is SGHDT, CDR2 YYEEEE, per germline. Sequenced here: peripheral blood, sampled on day 0 of AZD1222 vaccination. V and J are TRBV5-6 and TRBJ2-7; a possible D gene is TRBD1 (5 bases). The source is an adult in good health. Written as DNA, the CDR3 is TGTGCCAGCAGCTTGGACAGGACACGCGAGCAGTACTTC. Its translation is CASSLDRTREQYF.